The 13 T cell receptor beta chains reported below all come from one sample, sequenced in a study of blood T cell repertoires in COVID-19. Profiling relied on immunoSEQ multiplex PCR, and the TCRdb table lists in-frame clones only, not all of them. The sample lists about 130,000 clones; approximately 87% were seen once. The sequenced sample consisted of peripheral blood. These receptors all stem from a woman aged 60-75 years with acute or convalescent COVID-19.

The chain combines TRBV7-2 with TRBJ1-5, with 9 positions matching TRBD1. Germline loops: CDR1 SGHTA, CDR2 FQGNSA. V trimming: 5 bases; J trimming: 4 bases; junction bases outside the gene matches: 3. CDR3 length equals 14 residues. CDR3 in DNA: TGTGCCAGCAGCCCGGACAGGGGTAATCAGCCCCAGCATTTT. It encodes CASSPDRGNQPQHF.

This clone was detected a few times. V is TRBV6-5 and J is TRBJ1-1; 10 nucleotides agree with TRBD1. Trimming took 8 bases from V and 7 from J; bases not matched to a gene: 10. CDR1 MNHEY and CDR2 SVGAGI come from the germline V gene. This CDR3 contains 14 residues. CDR3 nucleotides: TGTGCCAGCGCCCGGAGTTGGGACAGGGGTGAAGCTTTCTTT. Its translation: CASARSWDRGEAFF.

This clone was observed a single time. The rearrangement joins TRBV2 to TRBJ2-2; maybe TRBD2 (6 bases). The CDR3 is 14 residues long. The V gene's germline CDR1 is SNHLY and CDR2 FYNNEI. The V and J ends lost 3 bases and 4 bases respectively, with 9 bases between them. The CDR3 loop reads CASSEGTVTGELFF. CDR3 sequence (DNA): TGTGCCAGCAGTGAGGGGACTGTCACCGGGGAGCTGTTTTTT.

The J gene is TRBJ2-5, the V gene TRBV19; 9 nucleotides align to TRBD2. V lost 5 bases, J lost 5 bases, and 9 bases stayed unmatched. The CDR3 consists of 15 residues. The germline CDR1 and CDR2 sequences are LNHDA and SQIVND (reference sequence). The CDR3 sequence: CASSESGRPPETQYF. In nucleotides, the CDR3 is TGTGCCAGTAGTGAGAGCGGGAGGCCCCCTGAGACCCAGTACTTC.

The chain employs TRBV15 and TRBJ2-4; TRBD2 aligns across 9 bases. The CDR3 length is 18 residues. CDR1 is LNHNV and CDR2 is YYDKDF in the germline V gene (reference sequence). The junction had 15 bases not matched to a gene; V was cut back by 0 bases and J by 9 bases. In DNA form, the CDR3 reads TGTGCCACCAGCAGAGATCTGGTAGGCGCGGGGGGGGAAGGCATTCAGTACTTC. Translated, it gives CATSRDLVGAGGEGIQYF.

The chain uses TRBV18 and TRBJ1-4, with a tentative D call TRBD1 (6 bases). The V end lost 8 bases, the J end lost 12 bases, and 22 bases lay between the germline ends. Germline CDR1 KGHSH, CDR2 LQKENI. The CDR3 runs 14 residues. This CDR3 reads CASLQTPGTTELFF. CDR3 nucleotide sequence: TGTGCCAGCCTTCAAACCCCCGGGACAACGGAACTGTTTTTT. Filled out from reference TRBV18 and TRBJ1-4, the complete variable domain reads NAGVMQNPRHLVRRRGQEARLRCSPMKGHSHVYWYRQLPEEGLKFMVYLQKENIIDESGMPKERFSAEFPKEGPSILRIQQVVRGDSAAYFCASLQTPGTTELFFGSGTQLSVL.

The J gene is TRBJ1-2, the V gene TRBV6-5; TRBD1 matches at 8 bases. Germline V CDR1 and CDR2: MNHEY, SVGAGI. This CDR3 spans 11 amino acids. CDR3 protein: CAAGQGGGYTF. The CDR3 DNA follows: TGTGCTGCAGGACAGGGAGGAGGCTACACCTTC.

The J gene is TRBJ1-2, the V gene TRBV28; TRBD1 is a possible D gene (6 bases). Germline values: CDR1 MDHEN, CDR2 SYDVKM. Trimming left V 4 bases short and J 6 bases short, with 15 bases between. The length of the CDR3 is 14 residues. The CDR3 DNA follows: TGTGCCAGCAGTTCCCCGGGACAAGGGGATGGCTACACCTTC. This sequence encodes CASSSPGQGDGYTF.

This clone is a singleton in its sample. The chain combines TRBV14 with TRBJ1-1, with 10 nucleotides matching TRBD1. This CDR3 has 15 residues. V was pared by 4 bases and J by 5 bases, with 7 bases of the junction left unmatched. Germline V lookup: CDR1 SGHDN, CDR2 FVKESK. The CDR3 sequence is CASSLTGTGVTEAFF. DNA of the CDR3: TGTGCCAGCAGCCTTACCGGGACAGGGGTAACTGAAGCTTTCTTT.

Written as DNA, the CDR3 is TGTGCCACCAGTGATGTGGACAGGGGCAGAGGCTACACCTTC. It yields the protein CATSDVDRGRGYTF. This sequence joins TRBV24-1 and TRBJ1-2; 9 nucleotides match TRBD1. Per the germline V gene, CDR1 is KGHDR and CDR2 is SFDVKD. The CDR3 runs to 14 residues. Losses at the gene ends were 3 bases for V and 8 bases for J; bases not matched to a gene: 6.

The chain recombines TRBV12-3 or TRBV12-4 with TRBJ2-1; perhaps TRBD2 as D (5 bases). The CDR3 consists of 13 residues. Trimming stripped 6 bases from V and 7 bases from J, with 13 bases between. CDR3 loop: CASRRSPGNEQFF. The CDR3 DNA is TGTGCCAGCAGGCGGTCGCCGGGGAATGAGCAGTTCTTC.

The chain carries TRBV27 and TRBJ2-1; TRBD2 aligns across 7 bases. CDR3 size: 13 residues. Germline V lookup: CDR1 MNHEY, CDR2 SMNVEV (reference sequence). After removal of 6 bases from V and 4 bases from J, the junction contained 3 bases not matched to a gene. DNA of the CDR3: TGTGCCAGCAGGGGAGGGTGGTACAATGAGCAGTTCTTC. This encodes CASRGGWYNEQFF.

The gene calls are TRBV21-1 and TRBJ1-1; TRBD1, as called in the table, went unchecked against the DNA. TRBV21-1 is flagged as a pseudogene. This CDR3 spans 16 amino acids. The CDR3 here is CASSKLKDRVNTEAFF. The DNA for the CDR3 is TGTGCCAGCAGCAAATTAAAAGACAGGGTTAACACTGAAGCTTTCTTT.